This T cell receptor beta chain was sequenced in a study of cytomegalovirus exposure and HLA in healthy donors. The PCR was carried out with 60 Vbeta primers and 13 Jbeta primers. Sequenced by immunoSEQ multiplex PCR; TCRdb stores in-frame clones only, minus some. The profile covers 120,000 to 150,000 clones, with approximately 70% appearing a single time and 1.5% to 2% taken by the ten largest. Healthy bone marrow donors supplied every sample. This CDR3 is built from 17 residues. In germline, CDR1 is SGHAT, CDR2 FQNNGV. V was trimmed by 5 bases and J by 4 bases, leaving 21 bases between them. With respect to this clone: Its specificity is not known.

Whole-study findings and limits: Excluded were some V segments that proved indistinguishable, including TRBV6-2 and TRBV6-3. It was reported that TCR beta sequences correctly inferred the HLA-A and HLA-B alleles for most subjects. The study found most TCR sequences rare, yet found some public TCRs in many donors.

Sequencing input: PBMCs. This sequence joins TRBV11-2 and TRBJ2-1; D might be TRBD1 (8 bases). The TCR sequence derives from a woman aged 18-29 years in good health and CMV-seronegative. CDR3: CASSQYRGGGWYNEQFF. CDR3 coding DNA: TGTGCCAGCAGCCAGTACAGGGGGGGCGGATGGTACAATGAGCAGTTCTTC.